These 10 T cell receptor beta chains were sequenced from one sample in a study of blood T cell repertoires in COVID-19. Data came from immunoSEQ multiplex PCR; TCRdb stores just in-frame clones and leaves some out. The data hold about 95,000 clones, with about nine tenths observed a single time. Sequencing used peripheral blood. The source of these receptors is a woman in her 50s in a cohort sampled during active COVID-19.

The chain uses TRBV5-1 and TRBJ2-3; TRBD2 agrees at 7 bases. Germline V gene data show CDR1 as SGHRS and CDR2 as YFSETQ. J lost 5 bases, V lost 5 bases, and 11 bases had no gene match. The CDR3 is 15 residues long. CDR3 residues: CASSERGSVVDTQYF. CDR3 sequence (DNA): TGCGCCAGCAGTGAGCGGGGTTCAGTAGTAGATACGCAGTATTTT.

The genes are TRBV6-7 and TRBJ1-3; 7 nucleotides line up with TRBD1. TRBV6-7 is an open reading frame whose function is uncertain. J was trimmed by 6 bases and V by 2 bases; bases with no gene match: 7. This CDR3 spans 15 amino acids. CDR3 coding DNA: TGTGCCAGCAGTTACACGGACAGGCTTGAAAACACCATATATTTT. This encodes CASSYTDRLENTIYF.

This clone was seen just once. The V call is TRBV5-5, the J call TRBJ2-2; D not resolved. With 1 base removed from V and 6 bases from J, the gap between germline ends came to 19 bases. The CDR3 runs to 17 residues. CDR1 is SGHKS and CDR2 is YYEKEE in the germline V gene (reference sequence). For the CDR3, the DNA is TGTGCCAGCAGCTTGTCGAGCCGTTCAAACGTTCCCGGGGAGCTGTTTTTT. This gives the protein CASSLSSRSNVPGELFF. Full variable domain (rest looked up from reference TRBV5-5 and TRBJ2-2): DAGVTQSPTHLIKTRGQQVTLRCSPISGHKSVSWYQQVLGQGPQFIFQYYEKEERGRGNFPDRFSARQFPNYSSELNVNALLLGDSALYLCASSLSSRSNVPGELFFGEGSRLTVL.

The V call is TRBV7-9, the J call TRBJ1-4, with D maybe TRBD1 (5 bases). Germline V gene data show CDR1 as SEHNR and CDR2 as FQNEAQ (reference sequence). The CDR3 has 14 amino acids. Trimming left V 3 bases short and J 4 bases short, with 9 bases between. Written as DNA, the CDR3 is TGTGCCAGCAGCTTGAGACAGAATAATGAAAAACTGTTTTTT. Its protein product is CASSLRQNNEKLFF.

The V gene is TRBV27, the J gene TRBJ2-7, with D tentatively TRBD2 (6 bases). The CDR3 consists of 14 residues. CDR1 and CDR2 from the germline V gene are MNHEY and SMNVEV (reference sequence). The germline V and J ends were trimmed by 6 bases and 6 bases, with 18 bases remaining between them. CDR3 amino acids: CASSSGLPYREQYF. CDR3 sequence (DNA): TGTGCCAGCAGCTCGGGACTCCCATATCGCGAGCAGTACTTC.

The chain combines TRBV6-5 with TRBJ2-5, with D possibly matching TRBD2 (6 bases). V lost 0 bases, J lost 5 bases, and 10 bases lay in between. This CDR3 has 14 residues. Germline CDR1 reads MNHEY; CDR2 reads SVGAGI. DNA for the CDR3: TGTGCCAGCAGTTACTCCGGGGGAACGGAGACCCAGTACTTC. Amino acids: CASSYSGGTETQYF.

The CDR3 is CSAWAAYEQYF. The CDR3 DNA reads TGCAGTGCCTGGGCAGCCTACGAGCAGTACTTC. J is TRBJ2-7 and V is TRBV20-1; D call uncertain. This CDR3 contains 11 residues. V dropped 6 bases and J dropped 2 bases, with 8 bases sitting between them. Germline CDR1 and CDR2: DFQATT and SNEGSKA (reference sequence).

The rearrangement uses TRBV5-1 and TRBJ2-4; D is perhaps TRBD1 (6 bases). V lost 4 bases and J 6 bases, leaving 17 bases between the germline ends. Germline V gives CDR1 SGHRS, CDR2 YFSETQ. The CDR3 has 15 residues. CDR3 residues: CASSPAQGPVNIQYF. In nucleotides, the CDR3 is TGCGCCAGCAGCCCTGCACAGGGACCTGTAAACATTCAGTACTTC.

The genes are TRBV11-2 and TRBJ2-7; 7 positions match TRBD2. The V gene end was trimmed by 4 bases and the J gene end by 7 bases; junction bases not matched to a gene: 1. Germline V gene data show CDR1 as SGHAT and CDR2 as FQNNGV. The CDR3 has 11 residues. This CDR3 reads CASSSGGEQYF. CDR3 nucleotide sequence: TGTGCCAGCAGCTCGGGGGGAGAGCAGTACTTC.

This clone was seen a handful of times. The rearrangement uses TRBV9 and TRBJ1-5; no clear D. V was trimmed by 3 bases and J by 4 bases, leaving 8 bases between them. CDR1 and CDR2 (germline): SGDLS, YYNGEE. The CDR3 sequence is 13 residues long. The CDR3 DNA sequence: TGTGCCAGCAGCGGTACTGCTAATCAGCCCCAGCATTTT. The encoded protein is CASSGTANQPQHF.